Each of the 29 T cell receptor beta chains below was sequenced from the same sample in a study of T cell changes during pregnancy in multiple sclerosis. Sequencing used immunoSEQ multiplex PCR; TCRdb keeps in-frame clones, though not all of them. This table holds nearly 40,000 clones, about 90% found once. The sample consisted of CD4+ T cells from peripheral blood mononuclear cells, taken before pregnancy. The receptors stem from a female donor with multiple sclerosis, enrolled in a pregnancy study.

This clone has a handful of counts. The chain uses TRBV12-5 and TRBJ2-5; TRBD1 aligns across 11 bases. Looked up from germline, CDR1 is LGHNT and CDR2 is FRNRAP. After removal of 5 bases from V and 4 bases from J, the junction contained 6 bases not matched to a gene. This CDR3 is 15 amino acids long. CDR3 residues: CASGRTGGSGETQYF. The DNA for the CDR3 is TGTGCTAGTGGTCGGACAGGGGGCTCAGGAGAGACCCAGTACTTC. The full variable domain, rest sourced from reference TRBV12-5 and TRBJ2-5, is DARVTQTPRHKVTEMGQEVTMRCQPILGHNTVFWYRQTMMQGLELLAYFRNRAPLDDSGMPKDRFSAEMPDATLATLKIQPSEPRDSAVYFCASGRTGGSGETQYFGPGTRLLVL.

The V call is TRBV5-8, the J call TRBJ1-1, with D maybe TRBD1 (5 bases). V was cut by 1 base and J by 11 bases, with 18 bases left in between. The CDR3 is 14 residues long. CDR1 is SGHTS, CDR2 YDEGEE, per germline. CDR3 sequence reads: CASSLRGTPERAFF. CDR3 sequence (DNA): TGTGCCAGCAGCTTGCGGGGGACCCCCGAGAGGGCTTTCTTT.

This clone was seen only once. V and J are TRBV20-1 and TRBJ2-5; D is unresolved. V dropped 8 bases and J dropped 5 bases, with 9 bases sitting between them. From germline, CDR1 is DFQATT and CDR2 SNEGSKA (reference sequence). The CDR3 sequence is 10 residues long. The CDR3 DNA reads TGCAGTTGGTTGCGGGAGACCCAGTACTTC. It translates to CSWLRETQYF.

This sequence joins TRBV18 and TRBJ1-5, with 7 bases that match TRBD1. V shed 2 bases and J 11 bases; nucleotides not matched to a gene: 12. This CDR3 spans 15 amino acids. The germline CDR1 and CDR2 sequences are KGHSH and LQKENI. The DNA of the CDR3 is TGTGCCAGCTCACCAGCCAGGGGGGCGCATACGACCCAGCATTTT. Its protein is CASSPARGAHTTQHF.

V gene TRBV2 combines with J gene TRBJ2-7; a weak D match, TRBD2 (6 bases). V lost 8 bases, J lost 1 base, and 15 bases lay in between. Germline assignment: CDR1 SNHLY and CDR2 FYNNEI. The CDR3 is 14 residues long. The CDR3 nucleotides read TGTGCCAGCCTACTTAGCGGTCCATCCTACGAGCAGTACTTC. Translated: CASLLSGPSYEQYF.

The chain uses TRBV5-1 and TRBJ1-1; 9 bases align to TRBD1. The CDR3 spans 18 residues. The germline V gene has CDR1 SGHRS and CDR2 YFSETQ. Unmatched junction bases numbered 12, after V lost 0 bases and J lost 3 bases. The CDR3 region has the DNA TGCGCCAGCAGCTTGGACACCGGACAGGGGACGAGGTACACTGAAGCTTTCTTT. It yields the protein CASSLDTGQGTRYTEAFF.

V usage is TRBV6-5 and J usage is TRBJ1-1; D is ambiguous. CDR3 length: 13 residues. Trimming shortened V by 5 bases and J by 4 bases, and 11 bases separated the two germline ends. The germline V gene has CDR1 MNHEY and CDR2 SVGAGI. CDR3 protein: CASSQVISTEAFF. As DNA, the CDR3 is TGTGCCAGCAGTCAGGTTATCAGCACTGAAGCTTTCTTT.

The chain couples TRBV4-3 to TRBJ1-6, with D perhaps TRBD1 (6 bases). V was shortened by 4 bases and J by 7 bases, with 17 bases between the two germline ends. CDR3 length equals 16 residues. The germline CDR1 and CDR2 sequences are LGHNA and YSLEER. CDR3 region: CASSRGRTALNSPLHF. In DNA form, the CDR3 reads TGCGCCAGCAGCCGCGGTCGGACAGCACTAAATTCACCCCTCCACTTT.

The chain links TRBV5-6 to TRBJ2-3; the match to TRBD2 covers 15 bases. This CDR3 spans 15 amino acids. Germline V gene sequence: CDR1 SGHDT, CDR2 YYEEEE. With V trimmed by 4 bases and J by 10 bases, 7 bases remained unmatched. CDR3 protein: CASSRTSGRGGAQYF. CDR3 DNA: TGTGCCAGCAGCCGGACTAGCGGGAGGGGTGGAGCGCAGTATTTT.

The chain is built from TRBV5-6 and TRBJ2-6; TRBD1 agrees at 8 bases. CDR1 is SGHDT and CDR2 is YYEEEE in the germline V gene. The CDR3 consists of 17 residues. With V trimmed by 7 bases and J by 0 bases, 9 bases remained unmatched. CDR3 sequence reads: CASSQDRANSGANVLTF. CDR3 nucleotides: TGTGCCAGCTCTCAGGACAGGGCCAACTCTGGGGCCAACGTCCTGACTTTC.

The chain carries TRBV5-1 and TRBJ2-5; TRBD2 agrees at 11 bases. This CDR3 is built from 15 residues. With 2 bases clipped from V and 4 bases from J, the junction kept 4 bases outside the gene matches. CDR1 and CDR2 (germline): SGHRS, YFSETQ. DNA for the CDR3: TGCGCCAGCAGCTTTGGTAGCGGGGGGGGAGAGACCCAGTACTTC. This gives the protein CASSFGSGGGETQYF. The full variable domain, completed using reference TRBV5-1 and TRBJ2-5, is KAGVTQTPRYLIKTRGQQVTLSCSPISGHRSVSWYQQTPGQGLQFLFEYFSETQRNKGNFPGRFSGRQFSNSRSEMNVSTLELGDSALYLCASSFGSGGGETQYFGPGTRLLVL.

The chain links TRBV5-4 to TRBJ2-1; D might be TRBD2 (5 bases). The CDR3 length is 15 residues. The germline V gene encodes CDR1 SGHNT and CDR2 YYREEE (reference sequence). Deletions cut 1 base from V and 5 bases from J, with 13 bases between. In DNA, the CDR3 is TGTGCCAGCAGCTTGTCCGGACTTCCGAACAATGAGCAGTTCTTC. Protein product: CASSLSGLPNNEQFF.

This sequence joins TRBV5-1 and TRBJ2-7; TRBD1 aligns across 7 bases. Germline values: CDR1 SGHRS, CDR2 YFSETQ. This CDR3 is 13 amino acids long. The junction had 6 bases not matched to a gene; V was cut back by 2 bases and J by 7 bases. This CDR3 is CASSLRQGREQYF. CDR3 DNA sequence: TGCGCCAGCAGCTTAAGACAGGGTCGGGAGCAGTACTTC.

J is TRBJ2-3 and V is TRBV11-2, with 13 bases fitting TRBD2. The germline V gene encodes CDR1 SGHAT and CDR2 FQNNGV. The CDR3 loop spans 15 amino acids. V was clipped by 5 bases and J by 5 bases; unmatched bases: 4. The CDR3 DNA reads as TGTGCCAGCAGCCTAAGGACTAGCGGGAGAGATACGCAGTATTTT. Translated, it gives CASSLRTSGRDTQYF. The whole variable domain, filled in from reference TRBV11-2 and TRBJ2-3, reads EAGVAQSPRYKIIEKRQSVAFWCNPISGHATLYWYQQILGQGPKLLIQFQNNGVVDDSQLPKDRFSAERLKGVDSTLKIQPAKLEDSAVYLCASSLRTSGRDTQYFGPGTRLTVL.

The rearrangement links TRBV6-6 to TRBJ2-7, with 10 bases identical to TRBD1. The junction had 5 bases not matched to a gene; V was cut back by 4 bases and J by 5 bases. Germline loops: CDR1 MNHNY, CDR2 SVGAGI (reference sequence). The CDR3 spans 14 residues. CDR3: CASSWGQGINEQYF. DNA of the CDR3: TGTGCCAGCAGTTGGGGACAGGGGATCAACGAGCAGTACTTC.

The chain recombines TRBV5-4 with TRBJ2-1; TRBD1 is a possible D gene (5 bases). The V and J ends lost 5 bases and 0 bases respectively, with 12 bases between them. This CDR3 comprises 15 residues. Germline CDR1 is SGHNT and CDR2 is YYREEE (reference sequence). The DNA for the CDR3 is TGTGCCAGCAGTTCGGACATCAGCTCCTACAATGAGCAGTTCTTC. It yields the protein CASSSDISSYNEQFF.

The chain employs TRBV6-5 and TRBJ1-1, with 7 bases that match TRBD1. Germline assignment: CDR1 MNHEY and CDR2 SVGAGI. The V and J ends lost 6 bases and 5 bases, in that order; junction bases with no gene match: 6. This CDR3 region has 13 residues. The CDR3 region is CASRHRGGTEAFF. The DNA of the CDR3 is TGTGCCAGCAGGCACAGGGGCGGGACTGAAGCTTTCTTT.

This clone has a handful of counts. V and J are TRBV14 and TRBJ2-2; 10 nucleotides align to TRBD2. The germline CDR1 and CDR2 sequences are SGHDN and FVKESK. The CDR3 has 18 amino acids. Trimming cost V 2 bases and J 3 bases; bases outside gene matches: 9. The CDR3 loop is CASSQIPMTSGHTGELFF. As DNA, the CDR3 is TGTGCCAGCAGCCAAATTCCCATGACTAGCGGGCACACCGGGGAGCTGTTTTTT.

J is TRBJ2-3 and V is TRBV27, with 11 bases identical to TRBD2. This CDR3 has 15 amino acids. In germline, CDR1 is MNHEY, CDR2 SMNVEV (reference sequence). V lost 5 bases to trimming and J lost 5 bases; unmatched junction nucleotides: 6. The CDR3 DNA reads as TGTGCCAGCAGTCCGGGACTAGCGGTGCAAGATACGCAGTATTTT. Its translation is CASSPGLAVQDTQYF.

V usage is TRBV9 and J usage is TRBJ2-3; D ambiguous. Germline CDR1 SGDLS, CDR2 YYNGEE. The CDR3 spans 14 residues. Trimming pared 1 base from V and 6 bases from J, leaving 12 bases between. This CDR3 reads CASSVSLIGDTQYF. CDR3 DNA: TGTGCCAGCAGCGTATCACTAATTGGGGATACGCAGTATTTT.

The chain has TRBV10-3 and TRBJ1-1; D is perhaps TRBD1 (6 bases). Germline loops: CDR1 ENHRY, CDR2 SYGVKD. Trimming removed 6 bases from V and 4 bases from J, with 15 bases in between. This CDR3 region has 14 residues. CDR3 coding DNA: TGTGCCATCAGCTCCGGGACAAAGGGCACTGAAGCTTTCTTT. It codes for CAISSGTKGTEAFF.

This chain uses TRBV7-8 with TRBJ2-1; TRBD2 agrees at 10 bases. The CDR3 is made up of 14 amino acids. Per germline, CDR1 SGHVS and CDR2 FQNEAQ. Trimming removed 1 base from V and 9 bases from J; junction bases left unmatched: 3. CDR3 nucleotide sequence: TGTGCCAGCAGCTTAGAGGCTAGCGGGAGTGAGCAGTTCTTC. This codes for CASSLEASGSEQFF.

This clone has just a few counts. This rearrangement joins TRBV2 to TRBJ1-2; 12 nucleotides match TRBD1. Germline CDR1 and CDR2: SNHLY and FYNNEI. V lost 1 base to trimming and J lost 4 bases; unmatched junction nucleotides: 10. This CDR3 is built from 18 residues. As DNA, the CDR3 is TGTGCCAGCAGTGAAGTTTATGGGACAGGGGGCAGGAGCTATGGCTACACCTTC. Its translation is CASSEVYGTGGRSYGYTF.

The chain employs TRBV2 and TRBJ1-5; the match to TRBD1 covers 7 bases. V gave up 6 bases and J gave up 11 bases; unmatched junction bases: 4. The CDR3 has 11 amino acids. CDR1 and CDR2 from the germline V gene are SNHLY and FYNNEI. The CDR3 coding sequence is TGTGCCAGCAGGGGGACAGTAACCCAGCATTTT. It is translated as CASRGTVTQHF.

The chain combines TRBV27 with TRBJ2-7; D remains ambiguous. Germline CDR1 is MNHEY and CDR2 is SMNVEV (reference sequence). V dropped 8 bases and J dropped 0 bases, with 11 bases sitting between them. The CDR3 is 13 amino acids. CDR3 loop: CASRLLNSYEQYF. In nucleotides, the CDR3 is TGTGCCAGCCGACTTCTTAACTCCTACGAGCAGTACTTC.

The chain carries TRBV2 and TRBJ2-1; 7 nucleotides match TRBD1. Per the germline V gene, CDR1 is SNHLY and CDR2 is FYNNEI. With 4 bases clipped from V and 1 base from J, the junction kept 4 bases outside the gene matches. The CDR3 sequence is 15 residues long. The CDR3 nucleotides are TGTGCCAGCAGTGTAAGACAGGGTTCCTACAATGAGCAGTTCTTC. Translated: CASSVRQGSYNEQFF.

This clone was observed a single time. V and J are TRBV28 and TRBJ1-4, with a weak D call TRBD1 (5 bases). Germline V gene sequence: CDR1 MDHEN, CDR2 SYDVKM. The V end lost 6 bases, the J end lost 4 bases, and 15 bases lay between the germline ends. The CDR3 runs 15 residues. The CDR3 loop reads CASSTRRGSNEKLFF. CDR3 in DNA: TGTGCCAGCAGCACGAGAAGGGGAAGTAATGAAAAACTGTTTTTT.

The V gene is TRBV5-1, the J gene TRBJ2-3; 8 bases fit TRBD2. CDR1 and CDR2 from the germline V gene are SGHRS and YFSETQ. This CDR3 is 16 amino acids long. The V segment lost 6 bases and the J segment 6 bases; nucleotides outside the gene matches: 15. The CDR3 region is CASIPISGRVRDTQYF. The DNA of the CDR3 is TGCGCCAGCATTCCCATAAGCGGGAGAGTTCGGGATACGCAGTATTTT.

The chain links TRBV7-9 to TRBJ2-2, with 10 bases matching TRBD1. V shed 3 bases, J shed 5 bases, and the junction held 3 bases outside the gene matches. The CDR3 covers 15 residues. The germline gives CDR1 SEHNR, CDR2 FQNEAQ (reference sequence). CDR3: CASSFGDRGTGELFF. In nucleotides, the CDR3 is TGTGCCAGCAGCTTTGGGGACAGGGGAACCGGGGAGCTGTTTTTT. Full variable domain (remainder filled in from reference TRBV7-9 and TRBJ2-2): DTGVSQNPRHKITKRGQNVTFRCDPISEHNRLYWYRQTLGQGPEFLTYFQNEAQLEKSRLLSDRFSAERPKGSFSTLEIQRTEQGDSAMYLCASSFGDRGTGELFFGEGSRLTVL.